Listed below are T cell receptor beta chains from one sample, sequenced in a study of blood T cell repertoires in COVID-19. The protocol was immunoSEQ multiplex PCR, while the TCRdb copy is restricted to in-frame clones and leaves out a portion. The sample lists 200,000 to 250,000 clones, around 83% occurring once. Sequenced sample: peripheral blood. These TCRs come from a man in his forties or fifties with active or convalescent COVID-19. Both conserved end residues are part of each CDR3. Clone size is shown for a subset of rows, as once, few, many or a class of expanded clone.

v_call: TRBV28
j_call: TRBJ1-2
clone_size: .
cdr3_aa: CATYSLNYGYTF

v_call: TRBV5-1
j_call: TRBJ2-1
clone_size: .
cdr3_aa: CASSFDISSYNEQFF

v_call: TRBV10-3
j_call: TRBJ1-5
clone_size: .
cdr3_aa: CAISAGTGDYSNQPQHF

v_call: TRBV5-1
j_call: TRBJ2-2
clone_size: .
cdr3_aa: CASSLDTGTGELFF

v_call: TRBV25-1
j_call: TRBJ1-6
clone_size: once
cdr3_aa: CASRVTGARYNSPLHF

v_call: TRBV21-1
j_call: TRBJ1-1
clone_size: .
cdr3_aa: CASSMTGVMNTEAFF

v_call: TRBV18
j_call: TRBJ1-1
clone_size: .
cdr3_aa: CASSNQQGMNTEAFF

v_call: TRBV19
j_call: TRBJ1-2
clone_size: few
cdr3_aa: CASSIAADLRYGYTF

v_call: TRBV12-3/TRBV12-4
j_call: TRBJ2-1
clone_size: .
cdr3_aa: CASSGPREQFF

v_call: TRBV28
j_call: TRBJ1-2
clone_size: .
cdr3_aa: CASSRQEANYGYTF

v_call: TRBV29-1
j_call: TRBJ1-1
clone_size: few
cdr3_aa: CSVGRGQNTEAFF

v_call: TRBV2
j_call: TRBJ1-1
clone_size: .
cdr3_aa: CASMERVNTEAFF

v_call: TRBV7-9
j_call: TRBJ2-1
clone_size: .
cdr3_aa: CATGAGSRFF

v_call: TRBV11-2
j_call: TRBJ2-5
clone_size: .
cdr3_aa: CASSPFPSGGEETQYF

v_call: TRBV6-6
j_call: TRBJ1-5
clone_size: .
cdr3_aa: CASSPSRQVQPQHF

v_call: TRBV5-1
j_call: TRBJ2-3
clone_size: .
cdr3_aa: CASSLEPSRTDTQYF

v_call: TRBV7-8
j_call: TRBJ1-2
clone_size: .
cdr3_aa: CASSLGQALGGYTF

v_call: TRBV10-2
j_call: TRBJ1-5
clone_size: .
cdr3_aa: CASSDSGGVRPQHF

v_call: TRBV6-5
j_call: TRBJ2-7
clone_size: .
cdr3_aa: CASSYLDRAYEQYF

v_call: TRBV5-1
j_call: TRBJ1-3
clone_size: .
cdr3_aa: CASSLQGGSGNTIYF

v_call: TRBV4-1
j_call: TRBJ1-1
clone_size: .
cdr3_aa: CASSHPPGQGRMNTEAFF

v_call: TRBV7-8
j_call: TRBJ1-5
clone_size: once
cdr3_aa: CASSLAVVGKGDQPQHF

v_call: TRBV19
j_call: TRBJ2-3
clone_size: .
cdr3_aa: CASSVDSSTDTQYF

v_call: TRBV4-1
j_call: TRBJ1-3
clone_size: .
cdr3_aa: CASSQAPRRIDTIYF

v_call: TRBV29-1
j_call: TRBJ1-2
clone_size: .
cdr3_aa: CSVEKGAEFYGYTF

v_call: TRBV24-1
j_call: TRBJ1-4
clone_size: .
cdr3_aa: CATSDNRGNNEKLFF

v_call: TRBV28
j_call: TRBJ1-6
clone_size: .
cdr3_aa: CASSLGQGVSPLHF

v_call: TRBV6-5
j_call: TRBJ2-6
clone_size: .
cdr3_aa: CASRGSGANVLTF

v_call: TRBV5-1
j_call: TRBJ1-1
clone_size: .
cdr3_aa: CASSSEDRVSEAFF

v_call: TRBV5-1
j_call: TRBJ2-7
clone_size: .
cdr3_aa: CASSQTGYSSYEQYF

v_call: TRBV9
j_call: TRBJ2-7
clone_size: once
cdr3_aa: CASSVVTGDFYEQYF

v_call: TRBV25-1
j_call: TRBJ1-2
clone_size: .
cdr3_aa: CASSEGAGPNYGYTF

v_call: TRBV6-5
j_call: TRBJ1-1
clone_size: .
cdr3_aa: CASDRNTEAFF

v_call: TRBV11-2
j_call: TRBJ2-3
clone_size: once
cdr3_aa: CASSSGLVRNTDTQYF

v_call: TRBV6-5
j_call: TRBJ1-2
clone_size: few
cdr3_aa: CASAAGNYGYTF

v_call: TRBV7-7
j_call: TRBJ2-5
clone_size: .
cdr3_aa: CASSRTSGGVQETQYF

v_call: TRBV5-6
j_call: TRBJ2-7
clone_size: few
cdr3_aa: CASSPATGDIYEQYF

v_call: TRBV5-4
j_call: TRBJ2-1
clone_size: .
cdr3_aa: CASSPGGGGRSNEQFF

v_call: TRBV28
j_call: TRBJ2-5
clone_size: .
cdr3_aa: CASSLYATTSGSGETQYF

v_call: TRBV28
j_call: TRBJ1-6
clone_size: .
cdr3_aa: CASNRDRNSPLHF

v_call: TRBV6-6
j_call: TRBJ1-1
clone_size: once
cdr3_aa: CASSFPQGVGSTEAFF

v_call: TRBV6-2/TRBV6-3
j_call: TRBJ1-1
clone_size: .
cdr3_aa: CASSYEEGFLNTEAFF

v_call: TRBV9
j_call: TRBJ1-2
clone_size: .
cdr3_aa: CASSAVGSYGYTF

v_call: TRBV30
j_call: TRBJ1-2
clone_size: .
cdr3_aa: CAWRDRGLGANYGYTF

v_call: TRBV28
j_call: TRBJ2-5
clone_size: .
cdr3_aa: CASSLSGLAGALKETQYF

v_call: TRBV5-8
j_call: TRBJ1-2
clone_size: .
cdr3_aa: CASIVGTNRESSGYTF

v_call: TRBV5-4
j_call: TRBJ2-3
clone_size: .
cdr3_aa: CASTLGASTDTQYF

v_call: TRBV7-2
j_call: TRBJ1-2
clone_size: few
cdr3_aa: CASSPGTGYGYTF

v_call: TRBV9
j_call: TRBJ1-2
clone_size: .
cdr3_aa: CASSAGAIYGYTF

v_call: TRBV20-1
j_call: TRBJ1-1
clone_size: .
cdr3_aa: CSASDQGASGTEAFF

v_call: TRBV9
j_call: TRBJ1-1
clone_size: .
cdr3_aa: CASSVAPGGTEAFF

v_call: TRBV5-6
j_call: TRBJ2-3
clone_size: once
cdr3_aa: CASSLKGVDTQYF

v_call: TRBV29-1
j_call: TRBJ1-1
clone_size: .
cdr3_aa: CSVEDAGRDTEAFF

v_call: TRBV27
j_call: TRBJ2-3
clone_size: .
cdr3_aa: CASSPAPGGRDTQYF

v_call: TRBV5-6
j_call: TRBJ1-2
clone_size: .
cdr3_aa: CASSLRGGYTF

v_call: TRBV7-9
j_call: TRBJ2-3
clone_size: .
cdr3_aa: CASSSPVGSGSDTQYF

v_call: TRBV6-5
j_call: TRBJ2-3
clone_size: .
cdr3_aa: CASTRGGGTDTQYF

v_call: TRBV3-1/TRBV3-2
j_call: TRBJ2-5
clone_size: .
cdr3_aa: CASSPPGGQGETQYF

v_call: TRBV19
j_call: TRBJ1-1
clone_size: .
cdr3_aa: CASSISRDRGWNTEAFF

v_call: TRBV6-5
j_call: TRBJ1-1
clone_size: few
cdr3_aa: CASTTGGWTEAFF